The TCR beta chain under discussion was sequenced for a study of blood T cell repertoires in COVID-19. The CDR3 spans 17 residues. Trimming removed 4 bases at V and 0 bases at J, with 16 bases between. The germline V gene has CDR1 MGHRA and CDR2 YSYEKL. Only in-frame clones appear in the TCRdb table, and some are missing; sequencing was by immunoSEQ multiplex PCR. The sample records roughly 250,000 clones, roughly 90% being singletons. This TCR came from a woman aged 40 to 50 with acute COVID-19. Sequenced input: PBMCs or T cells enriched from blood (not recorded which). The V gene is TRBV4-1, the J gene TRBJ1-5; a weak D match, TRBD1 (6 bases). The CDR3, as DNA: TGCGCCAGCAGCCCATGGACAGACGACTATAGCAATCAGCCCCAGCATTTT. This gives the protein CASSPWTDDYSNQPQHF.